These 21 T cell receptor beta chains were all obtained from the same sample, sequenced in a study of blood T cells in healthy people across ages. Through a sample-barcoded 5' primer and a J-beta primer mix, a second PCR was run for roughly 7 to 11 cycles. TCRdb used MiXCR to reprocess the 5' RACE reads, holding one entry per CDR3 protein. This sample has roughly 900,000 distinct CDR3 sequences, with 25% to 35% found just once. The sample comprised blood. The receptors come from a woman older than 75 in good health.

This chain joins TRBV7-2 and TRBJ2-1; the match to TRBD1 covers 7 bases. J was trimmed by 8 bases and V by 4 bases; bases with no gene match: 14. Germline V CDR1 and CDR2: SGHTA, FQGNSA. The CDR3 loop spans 16 amino acids. The CDR3 DNA follows: TGTGCCAGCAGCTCTAAGGCAGGGATAGGACAGGATGAGCAGTTCTTC. Translation gives CASSSKAGIGQDEQFF.

To note about this clonotype: A read error may produce the germline difference seen at one junction end. The gene calls are TRBV5-1 and TRBJ1-2, with D possibly being TRBD1 (6 bases). The germline V gene has CDR1 SGHRS and CDR2 YFSETQ. This CDR3 has 14 amino acids. The DNA of the CDR3 is TGCGCCAGCAGATTACAGGGCTCCAACTATGGCTGCACCTTC. Translation: CASRLQGSNYGCTF.

CDR3 coding DNA: TGTGCCAGCAGCTTAGCATGGGGCTCTGGAAACACCATATATTTT. It translates to CASSLAWGSGNTIYF. The chain uses TRBV7-2 and TRBJ1-3; D is undetermined. Germline CDR1 is SGHTA and CDR2 is FQGNSA. V was clipped by 0 bases and J by 0 bases, with 6 bases between them. CDR3 length equals 15 residues.

This clonotype was counted only a few times. V usage is TRBV7-8 and J usage is TRBJ2-2; no clear D gene. Per germline, CDR1 SGHVS and CDR2 FQNEAQ. The ends were cut back, 3 bases at V and 4 bases at J, with 6 bases in the middle. CDR3 length equals 13 residues. The CDR3 loop reads CASSFGSTGELFF. CDR3 coding DNA: TGTGCCAGCAGCTTTGGTAGCACCGGGGAGCTGTTTTTT.

This clonotype was detected ten times or more. The genes are TRBV19 and TRBJ1-5; 7 bases line up with TRBD1. The CDR3 consists of 13 residues. From germline, CDR1 is LNHDA and CDR2 SQIVND (reference sequence). The trim removed 9 bases at V and 7 bases at J, leaving 9 bases unmatched. The CDR3 DNA sequence: TGTGCCAGCAGCGCAACAGGGGTGCAGCCCCAGCATTTT. Protein product: CASSATGVQPQHF.

This clonotype was counted only a few times. This chain uses TRBV5-6 with TRBJ2-7; D possibly matches TRBD1 or TRBD2 (5 bases each). The CDR3 is 16 residues long. From germline, CDR1 is SGHDT and CDR2 YYEEEE. Trimming removed 6 bases from V and 0 bases from J, with 19 bases in between. The CDR3 reads CASTEGSSGFSYEQYF. As DNA, the CDR3 is TGTGCCAGCACCGAGGGGTCATCAGGGTTCTCCTACGAGCAGTACTTC.

This clonotype turned up a few times. The chain uses TRBV7-8 and TRBJ1-1, with D perhaps matching TRBD1 (6 bases). This CDR3 is 15 amino acids long. V shed 3 bases and J shed 1 base, with 12 bases lying between them. The germline V gene has CDR1 SGHVS and CDR2 FQNEAQ. The CDR3 spells CASSFTDRPNTEAFF. The CDR3 bases are TGTGCCAGCAGCTTTACTGACAGGCCGAACACTGAAGCTTTCTTT.

With respect to this clonotype: With a much larger clone just one base away, this may be a read error. The J gene is TRBJ2-5, the V gene TRBV10-2, with 10 bases aligning to TRBD2. The CDR3 is 15 residues long. Germline V lookup: CDR1 WSHSY, CDR2 SAAADI. The ends lost 3 bases at V and 11 bases at J; junction bases unmatched: 12. CDR3 protein: CASSEPAGGSGEQYF. CDR3 DNA sequence: TGCGCCAGCAGTGAACCAGCGGGGGGGTCTGGTGAGCAGTACTTC.

This clonotype was counted a few times. J is TRBJ2-1 and V is TRBV3-1; 12 bases line up with TRBD2. In germline, CDR1 is LGHDT, CDR2 YNNKEL (reference sequence). Trimming at V came to 4 bases and at J to 4 bases, leaving 8 bases not matched to a gene. This CDR3 has 17 amino acids. CDR3 bases: TGTGCCAGCAGCCTCGCTAGCGGGGGGGCGGGTTACAATGAGCAGTTCTTC. Encoded protein: CASSLASGGAGYNEQFF.

The V and J genes are TRBV9 and TRBJ2-7, with D possibly being TRBD1 or TRBD2 (5 bases each). CDR3 length: 13 amino acids. The V gene lost 7 bases and the J gene lost 3 bases, with 14 bases spanning the gap. Germline V lookup: CDR1 SGDLS, CDR2 YYNGEE. CDR3 in amino acids: CASGTGPGYEQYF. CDR3 DNA sequence: TGTGCCAGCGGAACGGGGCCGGGCTACGAGCAGTACTTC.

The chain couples TRBV6-1 to TRBJ2-5; possibly TRBD2 for D (6 bases). The J call may be wrong; the DNA end is better matched by TRBJ2-1. The CDR3 consists of 16 residues. In germline, CDR1 is MNHNS, CDR2 SASEGT. CDR3 in amino acids: CASSETWGIGRETQFF. CDR3 bases: TGTGCCAGCAGTGAAACATGGGGAATCGGACGGGAGACCCAGTTCTTC.

This clonotype came up a few times. The chain links TRBV14 to TRBJ1-2; no reliable D call. Trimming cost V 0 bases and J 7 bases, with 12 bases left between them. Germline CDR1 SGHDN, CDR2 FVKESK. This CDR3 has 14 amino acids. The CDR3 protein is CASSQDLGRGGYTF. The CDR3 nucleotides are TGTGCCAGCAGCCAAGATCTCGGGAGAGGTGGCTACACCTTC.

Of note for this clonotype: This could be a read error, since a much larger clone is one nucleotide away. This chain connects TRBV4-3 to TRBJ1-1, with D unclear. CDR1 is LGHNA and CDR2 is YSLEER in the germline V gene. This CDR3 spans 13 amino acids. The CDR3 nucleotides are TGCGTCAGCAGCCACGGGGAAAACACTGAAGCTTTCTTT. This translates into CVSSHGENTEAFF.

This chain connects TRBV19 to TRBJ1-4; D perhaps matches TRBD1 (5 bases). The CDR3 has 16 residues. Trimming shortened V by 7 bases and J by 8 bases, and 23 bases separated the two germline ends. Per the germline V gene, CDR1 is LNHDA and CDR2 is SQIVND (reference sequence). The CDR3 region has the DNA TGTGCCAGTAACAACCGTGTGGTCAGGGCGGGCGAAAAACTGTTTTTT. This encodes CASNNRVVRAGEKLFF. Full variable domain (missing parts from reference TRBV19 and TRBJ1-4): DGGITQSPKYLFRKEGQNVTLSCEQNLNHDAMYWYRQDPGQGLRLIYYSQIVNDFQKGDIAEGYSVSREKKESFPLTVTSAQKNPTAFYLCASNNRVVRAGEKLFFGSGTQLSVL.

About this clonotype: Sequence at one end of the junction differs from germline and may be a read error. The chain carries TRBV6-2 or TRBV6-3 and TRBJ2-6; the D gene could be TRBD1 or TRBD2 (6 bases each). Germline CDR1 MNHEY, CDR2 SVGEGT. CDR3 length: 15 residues. The CDR3 sequence is CASSSPGAGANALTF. DNA for the CDR3: TGTGCCAGCTCCTCCCCGGGGGCTGGGGCCAACGCCCTGACTTTC.

As regards this clonotype: A read error may explain this, as a much larger clone is one base away. The gene calls are TRBV20-1 and TRBJ2-1, with 7 bases that match TRBD1. Germline V gene data show CDR1 as DFQATT and CDR2 as SNEGSKA (reference sequence). V dropped 4 bases and J dropped 8; count of bases not matched to a gene: 20. The CDR3 contains 17 residues. The CDR3 sequence: CSAKVGGQATFGYEQFF. CDR3 bases: TGCAGTGCTAAAGTAGGAGGACAGGCCACATTTGGGTATGAGCAGTTCTTC.

The chain has TRBV19 and TRBJ2-7; 10 nucleotides align to TRBD2. This CDR3 has 13 residues. Germline trimming cut 8 bases from V and 4 bases from J; bases unmatched to any gene: 5. Germline CDR1 reads LNHDA; CDR2 reads SQIVND (reference sequence). In DNA, the CDR3 is TGTGCCAGTTCTAGCGGGGGACGGTACGAGCAGTACTTC. This codes for CASSSGGRYEQYF.

This clonotype was counted a few times. V is TRBV18 and J is TRBJ2-4, with D perhaps TRBD1 or TRBD2 (5 bases each). Germline CDR1 is KGHSH and CDR2 is LQKENI. The length of the CDR3 is 13 residues. Trimming took 3 bases from V and 13 from J, leaving 16 bases between them. CDR3 DNA sequence: TGTGCCAGCTCACCGGAGAGTGGGACGGAGCAGTACTTC. Its protein product is CASSPESGTEQYF.

The V gene is TRBV20-1, the J gene TRBJ2-7, with D perhaps matching TRBD1 (6 bases). In germline, CDR1 is DFQATT, CDR2 SNEGSKA (reference sequence). V was clipped by 3 bases and J by 4 bases, with 13 bases between them. The CDR3 has 13 amino acids. This CDR3 is CSASPDRRYEQYF. DNA of the CDR3: TGCAGTGCTAGCCCTGACAGGCGTTACGAGCAGTACTTC.

This clonotype was observed many times. The rearrangement joins TRBV12-3 or TRBV12-4 to TRBJ2-3, with 13 positions matching TRBD2. This CDR3 spans 17 amino acids. V shed 5 bases and J 6 bases; nucleotides not matched to a gene: 11. The CDR3 here is CASSRPGLAGVMDTQYF. The CDR3 nucleotides are TGTGCCAGCAGTCGCCCCGGACTAGCGGGGGTTATGGATACGCAGTATTTT.

This clonotype has a handful of counts. The V call is TRBV28, the J call TRBJ1-4; maybe TRBD1 (5 bases). V lost 3 bases and J lost 5, with 10 bases in between. The CDR3 is 14 residues long. In germline, CDR1 is MDHEN, CDR2 SYDVKM. CDR3 nucleotides: TGTGCCAGCAGTTTCGTACAGGCGAATGAAAAACTGTTTTTT. This encodes CASSFVQANEKLFF.